This TCR beta chain came from a study of shared clonotypes between healthy human individuals. A note on this clone: Antigen: not known.

Assay runs were performed at deep level. In the original analysis: Sequence data from immunoSEQ were junction-only and lacked quality scores; consequently, filtering differed. The assay was immunoSEQ multiplex PCR, and TCRdb's table has in-frame clones only and misses some. The DNA was the basis for D and trimming; V, J and clone size are from that table. The sample contains 2 million to 2.5 million clones, 80% to 95% of which appear only once. The study's findings and limits: Compared with clonotypes that all four donors shared, non-shared clonotypes had lower generation probabilities.

Germline V gene sequence: CDR1 SQVTM, CDR2 ANQGSEA. The CDR3 is made up of 15 amino acids. Trimming took off 3 bases at V and 0 bases at J, with 12 bases between the two ends. Each donor was a Caucasian adult residing in Nashville, Tennessee. The chain is built from TRBV29-1 and TRBJ1-5; D is unresolved. The material sequenced was naive CD4+ T cells from PBMCs. Noted subset: CD45RA+ positively selected. The clonotype comes from a man between 18 and 35 years old in good health. Some clones in this sample may be carry-over from other donors' samples. CDR3 sequence (DNA): TGCAGCGTTGAGAGGGCAGGCTATAGCAATCAGCCCCAGCATTTT. This sequence encodes CSVERAGYSNQPQHF.